This T cell receptor beta chain emerged from a study of blood T cell repertoires in COVID-19. The CDR3 contains 16 residues. J lost 6 bases, V lost 8 bases, and 9 bases had no gene match. Germline lookup yields CDR1 LGHDT and CDR2 YNNKEL (reference sequence). The assay was immunoSEQ multiplex PCR, and TCRdb's table has in-frame clones only and misses some. This table holds hundreds of thousands of clones, roughly 90% found once. The chain combines TRBV3-1 (or the pseudogene TRBV3-2) with TRBJ2-2; TRBD2 matches at 13 bases. The receptor's source is a young woman who had been exposed to COVID-19. Sequences were obtained from PBMCs or T cells enriched from blood (not recorded which). The CDR3 sequence: CASRLAGGRGSGELFF. The DNA for the CDR3 is TGTGCCAGCCGACTAGCGGGGGGCCGGGGGTCCGGGGAGCTGTTTTTT.